The TCR beta chain under discussion was sequenced for a study of T cell repertoires in cytomegalovirus infection. At the level of the study: A matching HLA type, together with CMV infection, was signaled by public TCR beta signatures. Broader study findings: Dominant in the ex vivo response were TCR beta clonotypes restricted by HLA-C and specific for CMV. Using cumulative public TCR beta family frequency, the authors identified those who carried CMV together with the relevant HLA.

With regard to this clonotype: What it recognizes is unknown.

MiXCR, run by TCRdb on the reads, gives a single entry per CDR3 protein. The data hold a few hundred thousand distinct CDR3 sequences, with about a sixth observed a single time. This clonotype was obtained from a human donor in good health (CMV status not recorded). Some clones in this sample may be carry-over from other donors' samples. The material sequenced was CD8+ T cells from PBMCs.

CDR3 coding DNA: TGTGCCAGCAGCTTAGCCGGACAGTCAAACATTCAGTACTTC. Its protein is CASSLAGQSNIQYF. The V gene is TRBV13, the J gene TRBJ2-4; perhaps TRBD1 as D (6 bases). The CDR3 contains 14 residues. Germline CDR1 and CDR2: PRHDT and FYEKMQ (reference sequence). V was trimmed by 1 base and J by 6 bases, leaving 10 bases between them.